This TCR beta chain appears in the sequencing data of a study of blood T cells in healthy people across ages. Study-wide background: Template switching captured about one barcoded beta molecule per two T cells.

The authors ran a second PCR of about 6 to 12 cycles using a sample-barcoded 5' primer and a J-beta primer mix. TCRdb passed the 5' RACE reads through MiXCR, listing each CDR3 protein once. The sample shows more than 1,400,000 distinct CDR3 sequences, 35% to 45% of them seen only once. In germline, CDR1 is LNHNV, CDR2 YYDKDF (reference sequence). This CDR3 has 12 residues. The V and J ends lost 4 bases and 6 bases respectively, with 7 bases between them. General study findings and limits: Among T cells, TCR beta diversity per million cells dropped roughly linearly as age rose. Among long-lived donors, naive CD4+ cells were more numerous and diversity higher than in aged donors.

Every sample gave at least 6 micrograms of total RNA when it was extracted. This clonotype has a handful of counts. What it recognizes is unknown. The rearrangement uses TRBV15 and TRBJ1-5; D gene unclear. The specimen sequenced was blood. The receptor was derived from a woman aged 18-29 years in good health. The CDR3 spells CATSNSRQPQHF. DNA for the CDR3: TGTGCCACCAGCAATTCCCGTCAGCCCCAGCATTTT.